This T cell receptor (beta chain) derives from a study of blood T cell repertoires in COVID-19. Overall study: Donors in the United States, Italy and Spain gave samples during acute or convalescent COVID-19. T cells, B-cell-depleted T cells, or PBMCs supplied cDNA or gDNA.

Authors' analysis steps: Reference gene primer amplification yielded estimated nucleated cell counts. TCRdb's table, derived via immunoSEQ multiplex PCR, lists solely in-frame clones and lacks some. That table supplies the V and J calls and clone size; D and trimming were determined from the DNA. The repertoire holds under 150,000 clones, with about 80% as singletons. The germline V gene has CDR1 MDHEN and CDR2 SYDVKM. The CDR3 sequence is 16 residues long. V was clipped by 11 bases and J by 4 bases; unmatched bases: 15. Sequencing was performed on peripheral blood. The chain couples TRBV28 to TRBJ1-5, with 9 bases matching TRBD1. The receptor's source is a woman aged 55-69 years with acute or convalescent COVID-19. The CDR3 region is CASTKPDRGRNQPQHF. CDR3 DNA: TGTGCCTCTACTAAACCCGACAGGGGGAGAAATCAGCCCCAGCATTTT.